The clone carrying this T cell receptor beta chain has just one count. Its antigen is unknown. This CDR3 is built from 13 residues. The V and J ends lost 4 bases and 4 bases respectively, with 10 bases between them. The germline V gene encodes CDR1 SNHLY and CDR2 FYNNEI. This specimen comes from a study of cytomegalovirus exposure and HLA in healthy donors. Study-wide background: A prior analysis found roughly 100 million unique TCR beta sequences from 170 million or so T cells. Study observations and caveats: Indistinguishable V segments such as TRBV6-2 and TRBV6-3 were excluded.

PCR was performed using 60 Vbeta and 13 Jbeta primers. TCRdb's copy holds only in-frame clones and misses some; the assay was immunoSEQ multiplex PCR. The sample holds 95,000 to 150,000 clones, about 84% seen once. The V call is TRBV2, the J call TRBJ1-2; D is uncertain. The sequence derives from a man between 18 and 29 years old in good health and CMV-seropositive. Sequencing was carried out using PBMCs. This CDR3 reads CASSVREVYGYTF. DNA of the CDR3: TGTGCCAGCAGTGTTAGGGAGGTCTATGGCTACACCTTC.